These T cell receptor beta chains were read from a single sample in a study of regulatory T cells in long-lasting Graves disease. TCRdb used MiXCR to reprocess the multiplex PCR reads, holding one entry per CDR3 protein. The profile shows approximately 360,000 distinct CDR3 sequences, 20% to 25% of them singletons. The sample in question was peripheral blood mononuclear cells (PBMCs), obtained when the disease was refractory, from a patient treated with antithyroid drugs. These receptors were collected from a woman between 35 and 50 years old with Graves disease. Both conserved end residues are trimmed from each CDR3. The D gene is left open where the match is weak.

>TRBV28|NA
ASSLGRRFEQF
>TRBV12-3/TRBV12-4|NA
ASPRWGSGANVLT
>TRBV18|NA
ASSNLGRPNTEAF
>TRBV29-1|NA
SVDRGATEAF
>TRBV2|NA
ASTLSETGELF
>TRBV28|NA
ASSARWQAKGAF
>TRBV28|NA
ASNPVGYNQPQH
>TRBV6-1|NA
ASAFGQGNKAF
>TRBV7-2|NA
ASSLVDGLGNGYT
>TRBV2|NA
ASRGREVNEQF
>TRBV6-5|NA
ASSYSSLGEGNDYGYT
>TRBV20-1|NA
SASLGRSYEQY
>TRBV12-3/TRBV12-4|TRBD1
ASSFRFRDRTPYYHAGELF
>TRBV20-1|NA
SARAGPGGGNTIY
>TRBV2|TRBD1
ASRSTGTGNNEQF
>TRBV24-1|TRBD1
AISDLDRGFT
>TRBV6-1|NA
AIGRDEQY
>TRBV5-4|TRBD2
ASASGRNLELETQY
>TRBV28|TRBD1
ASSLTLGQGRSETQY
>TRBV20-1|NA
SARYSGSSYNEQF
>TRBV2|NA
ASTMGGGSYEQY
>TRBV28|NA
ASSLSGQGKTGELF
>TRBV7-3|TRBD2
ASSLGGSYTDTQY
>TRBV28|TRBD1
ASSLTGVAGNTIY
>TRBV20-1|TRBD2
SAIGLAGSNEQF
>TRBV7-9|NA
ASSLASGSLGTQY
>TRBV10-3|NA
ATSEVGRTEAF
>TRBV7-3|NA
ASSLTPFSMGSGANVLT
>TRBV2|NA
ASRVRGNTGELF
>TRBV28|NA
ASNNNRKNSPLH
>TRBV28|TRBD2
ASTSGMEQF
>TRBV14|NA
ASSSTANFKAF
>TRBV5-1|NA
ASRTLAHPKETQY
>TRBV10-3|TRBD2
AISGLASHYEQY
>TRBV20-1|NA
SANTEYMYGYT
>TRBV2|NA
ASSGFPQGQPQH